This entry lists 29 T cell receptor beta chains sequenced from one sample in a study of T cell repertoires in cytomegalovirus infection. TCRdb reprocessed the reads via MiXCR and lists one record per CDR3 protein. The sample consists of 150,000 to 190,000 distinct CDR3 sequences, about 25% of them appearing once. The sample consisted of PBMCs. The receptor source for this set is a human donor in good health (CMV status not recorded). Some clones in this sample may be carry-over from other donors' samples.

The rearrangement links TRBV4-3 to TRBJ2-1, with 11 positions matching TRBD2. After removal of 1 base from V and 4 bases from J, the junction contained 3 bases not matched to a gene. Looked up from germline, CDR1 is LGHNA and CDR2 is YSLEER. The CDR3 is 16 amino acids. CDR3 in DNA: TGCGCCAGCAGCCAAGTAACTAGCGGGAGTTACAATGAGCAGTTCTTC. Encoded protein: CASSQVTSGSYNEQFF.

V usage is TRBV2 and J usage is TRBJ2-7; D is ambiguous. From germline, CDR1 is SNHLY and CDR2 FYNNEI. The length of the CDR3 is 13 residues. The V end was cut by 2 bases, the J end by 0 bases, with 5 bases between. CDR3 region: CASSEYNSYEQYF. The DNA of the CDR3 is TGTGCCAGCAGTGAATACAACTCCTACGAGCAGTACTTC. Variable domain in full (rest from reference TRBV2 and TRBJ2-7): EPEVTQTPSHQVTQMGQEVILRCVPISNHLYFYWYRQILGQKVEFLVSFYNNEISEKSEIFDDQFSVERPDGSNFTLKIRSTKLEDSAMYFCASSEYNSYEQYFGPGTRLTVT.

CDR3 region: CASSSARDPLHF. In DNA form, the CDR3 reads TGTGCCAGCAGTTCCGCCAGGGATCCCCTCCACTTT. The genes are TRBV28 and TRBJ1-6; tentatively, D is TRBD1 (5 bases). CDR3 length: 12 residues. Trimming stripped 4 bases from V and 13 bases from J, with 11 bases between. Germline V gene data show CDR1 as MDHEN and CDR2 as SYDVKM. Together with reference TRBV28 and TRBJ1-6, the CDR3 gives the full variable domain: DVKVTQSSRYLVKRTGEKVFLECVQDMDHENMFWYRQDPGLGLRLIYFSYDVKMKEKGDIPEGYSVSREKKERFSLILESASTNQTSMYLCASSSARDPLHFGNGTRLTVT.

The gene calls are TRBV2 and TRBJ1-2; D not resolved. The CDR3 contains 13 residues. CDR1 is SNHLY, CDR2 FYNNEI, per germline. Trimming stripped 6 bases from V and 5 bases from J, with 13 bases between. The CDR3 DNA reads TGTGCCAGCAGAAGACGGACGGCTTATGGCTACACCTTC. It translates to CASRRRTAYGYTF.

This clonotype was picked up many times. This chain joins TRBV7-2 and TRBJ2-7; 9 nucleotides line up with TRBD1. Germline V gene data show CDR1 as SGHTA and CDR2 as FQGNSA. This CDR3 spans 15 amino acids. The V segment lost 2 bases and the J segment 4 bases; nucleotides outside the gene matches: 6. The chain's CDR3 is CASSLPGTGRYEQYF. The CDR3 nucleotides are TGTGCCAGCAGCTTACCCGGGACAGGGCGTTACGAGCAGTACTTC.

This clonotype appeared a few times. The chain links TRBV19 to TRBJ2-3, with 7 bases fitting TRBD1. The junction had 5 bases not matched to a gene; V was cut back by 3 bases and J by 2 bases. The germline gives CDR1 LNHDA, CDR2 SQIVND (reference sequence). This CDR3 region has 15 residues. The CDR3 region is CASSISGQTTDTQYF. The CDR3, as DNA: TGTGCCAGTAGTATCTCGGGACAGACCACAGATACGCAGTATTTT.

Comments on this clonotype: Because it lacks the conserved phenylalanine or tryptophan at the end, this CDR3 is likely a read error. This sequence joins TRBV5-3 and TRBJ2-1, with 13 bases identical to TRBD2. TRBV5-3 is labeled an ORF, and its function is uncertain. CDR3 size: 18 residues. V was clipped by 8 bases and J by 0 bases; unmatched bases: 11. CDR3 DNA: TGTGCCAGCAGGACGGGACTAGCGGGATCGAGCTCCTACAATGAGCAGTTCTCC. Translated: CASRTGLAGSSSYNEQFS.

This clonotype was found a few times. V is TRBV7-3 and J is TRBJ1-5, with TRBD1 as a possible D gene (6 bases). Trimming left V 5 bases short and J 10 bases short, with 15 bases between. Looked up from germline, CDR1 is SGHTA and CDR2 is FQGTGA. This CDR3 has 13 residues. CDR3 loop: CASSPTPGEPQHF. CDR3 nucleotides: TGTGCCAGCAGCCCTACCCCAGGGGAACCCCAGCATTTT.

The chain joins TRBV7-2 to TRBJ1-1, with D unresolved. Germline values: CDR1 SGHTA, CDR2 FQGNSA. With 1 base removed from V and 3 bases from J, the gap between germline ends came to 12 bases. The CDR3 runs to 15 residues. CDR3 region: CASSLGPRTHTEAFF. The CDR3 DNA reads TGTGCCAGCAGCTTAGGGCCTAGGACCCACACTGAAGCTTTCTTT.

This clonotype was observed many times. The rearrangement joins TRBV7-8 to TRBJ1-2; 12 bases align to TRBD1. The V gene's germline CDR1 is SGHVS and CDR2 FQNEAQ. The junction had 14 bases not matched to a gene; V was cut back by 5 bases and J by 4 bases. The CDR3 sequence is 18 residues long. The CDR3 region has the DNA TGTGCCAGCAGCCTCCGGGACTCCGGGACAGGGGGCGTCTATGGCTACACCTTC. It codes for CASSLRDSGTGGVYGYTF.

Sample share makes this clonotype medium-sized. V usage is TRBV7-8 and J usage is TRBJ2-2, with D possibly matching TRBD2 (6 bases). Deletions cut 6 bases from V and 7 bases from J, with 9 bases between. The CDR3 has 12 amino acids. Looked up from germline, CDR1 is SGHVS and CDR2 is FQNEAQ. The CDR3 loop is CASSSSDGELFF. Here the CDR3 DNA reads TGTGCCAGCAGTTCTAGCGACGGGGAGCTGTTTTTT.

This clonotype has at least ten counts. The genes are TRBV25-1 and TRBJ2-5; no clear D gene. The CDR3 sequence is 14 residues long. V was trimmed by 3 bases and J by 5 bases, leaving 13 bases between them. The V gene's germline CDR1 is MGHDK and CDR2 SYGVNS. The CDR3 coding sequence is TGTGCCAGCAGTGATTGGACCCGGCGGGAGACCCAGTACTTC. Protein product: CASSDWTRRETQYF.

This clonotype occurred many times. This rearrangement joins TRBV28 to TRBJ2-7; 10 bases are a match to TRBD1. Trimming removed 5 bases from V and 4 bases from J; junction bases left unmatched: 8. Per the germline V gene, CDR1 is MDHEN and CDR2 is SYDVKM. The CDR3 is made up of 15 amino acids. Written as DNA, the CDR3 is TGTGCCAGCAGTCCGTCCCGGGACAGGGGTTACGAGCAGTACTTC. Protein: CASSPSRDRGYEQYF.

This clonotype has at least ten counts. DNA for the CDR3: TGTGCCAGCAGTTATCGTGAGCAGTTCTTC. The encoded protein is CASSYREQFF. This chain uses TRBV6-6 with TRBJ2-1, with D unresolved. CDR3 size: 10 residues. The germline V gene encodes CDR1 MNHNY and CDR2 SVGAGI (reference sequence). The V end was cut by 3 bases, the J end by 9 bases, with 3 bases between.

At least ten counts were recorded for this clonotype. The rearrangement uses TRBV7-9 and TRBJ2-7, with 11 bases identical to TRBD2. The V gene end was trimmed by 5 bases and the J gene end by 1 base; junction bases not matched to a gene: 4. Per the germline V gene, CDR1 is SEHNR and CDR2 is FQNEAQ (reference sequence). The CDR3 loop spans 15 amino acids. CDR3 sequence: CASSTLAGGSYEQYF. CDR3 coding DNA: TGTGCCAGCAGCACCCTAGCGGGAGGATCCTACGAGCAGTACTTC. The whole variable domain, remainder taken from reference TRBV7-9 and TRBJ2-7, is DTGVSQNPRHKITKRGQNVTFRCDPISEHNRLYWYRQTLGQGPEFLTYFQNEAQLEKSRLLSDRFSAERPKGSFSTLEIQRTEQGDSAMYLCASSTLAGGSYEQYFGPGTRLTVT.

V gene TRBV18 combines with J gene TRBJ2-5; TRBD2 matches at 11 bases. Germline CDR1 and CDR2: KGHSH and LQKENI. V dropped 1 base and J dropped 5; count of bases not matched to a gene: 9. This CDR3 has 17 residues. The CDR3 DNA follows: TGTGCCAGCTCACCACTCCCTAGCGGGGGGTTTTTGGAGACCCAGTACTTC. Translated: CASSPLPSGGFLETQYF.

In its sample, this clonotype was seen once. J is TRBJ2-3 and V is TRBV20-1; 7 positions agree with TRBD2. Trimming cost V 2 bases and J 5 bases; bases outside gene matches: 10. Germline loops: CDR1 DFQATT, CDR2 SNEGSKA (reference sequence). The CDR3 loop spans 15 amino acids. This CDR3 is CSARSWREILDTQYF. CDR3 sequence (DNA): TGCAGTGCTAGAAGTTGGCGGGAGATTCTAGATACGCAGTATTTT.

As concerns this clonotype: No conserved phenylalanine or tryptophan ends this CDR3, so it is likely a read error. V and J are TRBV7-3 and TRBJ2-7; 12 positions agree with TRBD2. Losses at the gene ends were 2 bases for V and 4 bases for J; bases not matched to a gene: 3. The CDR3 is made up of 15 amino acids. Germline lookup yields CDR1 SGHTA and CDR2 FQGTGA. The CDR3 nucleotides are TGTGCCAGCAGCTTACCCGGGACTAGCGGGTACGAGCAGTACCTC. Encoded protein: CASSLPGTSGYEQYL.

This clonotype was counted ten times or more. This rearrangement joins TRBV12-3 or TRBV12-4 to TRBJ1-1; D unclear. The CDR3 extends over 13 amino acids. The V end lost 3 bases, the J end lost 9 bases, and 14 bases lay between the germline ends. Written as DNA, the CDR3 is TGTGCCAGCAGTTTTTCAGCGAAGGCACAAGCTTTCTTT. Translating gives CASSFSAKAQAFF.

The CDR3 region is CASRDFPNTEAFF. In DNA, the CDR3 is TGTGCCAGCAGGGACTTCCCGAACACTGAAGCTTTCTTT. The chain combines TRBV2 with TRBJ1-1; the D is unclear. Germline V gene lookup returns CDR1 SNHLY and CDR2 FYNNEI. The V gene lost 6 bases and the J gene lost 1 base, with 9 bases spanning the gap. This CDR3 has 13 residues.

This rearrangement joins TRBV28 to TRBJ1-5; D may be TRBD1 (5 bases). The V end lost 3 bases, the J end lost 3 bases, and 15 bases lay between the germline ends. CDR1 and CDR2 from the germline V gene are MDHEN and SYDVKM. The CDR3 is made up of 16 amino acids. The CDR3 is CASSFGAGGINQPQHF. The CDR3 DNA reads as TGTGCCAGCAGTTTCGGAGCGGGGGGGATCAATCAGCCCCAGCATTTT. Looking up the rest from reference TRBV28 and TRBJ1-5 gives the full variable domain: DVKVTQSSRYLVKRTGEKVFLECVQDMDHENMFWYRQDPGLGLRLIYFSYDVKMKEKGDIPEGYSVSREKKERFSLILESASTNQTSMYLCASSFGAGGINQPQHFGDGTRLSIL.

This clonotype was picked up a small number of times. V is TRBV5-4 and J is TRBJ2-3; 16 bases match TRBD2. The CDR3 is 17 residues long. Germline CDR1 and CDR2: SGHNT and YYREEE (reference sequence). Trimming cost V 4 bases and J 4 bases; bases outside gene matches: 6. CDR3 in DNA: TGTGCCAGCAGCCTGGGACTAGCGGGGGGGCCAGCAGATACGCAGTATTTT. Amino acids: CASSLGLAGGPADTQYF.

This clonotype was counted ten times or more. The J gene is TRBJ2-7, the V gene TRBV7-9; TRBD2 aligns across 8 bases. Germline loops: CDR1 SEHNR, CDR2 FQNEAQ (reference sequence). With V trimmed by 2 bases and J by 1 base, 4 bases remained unmatched. CDR3 length: 15 residues. Written as DNA, the CDR3 is TGTGCCAGCAGCTTATTACAGCGGGGGTCCTACGAGCAGTACTTC. As protein: CASSLLQRGSYEQYF.

J is TRBJ2-2 and V is TRBV12-3 or TRBV12-4; D not certain. Trimming took off 3 bases at V and 3 bases at J, with 14 bases between the two ends. The CDR3 contains 16 residues. CDR3 nucleotides: TGTGCCAGCAGTTTCGGTGCAAGGACCCACACCGGGGAGCTGTTTTTT. It encodes CASSFGARTHTGELFF.

The chain uses TRBV6-2 or TRBV6-3 and TRBJ2-7; 8 nucleotides line up with TRBD2. The CDR3 length is 16 residues. V lost 3 bases, J lost 0 bases, and 7 bases stayed unmatched. Germline V gives CDR1 MNHEY, CDR2 SVGEGT. CDR3 DNA sequence: TGTGCCAGCAGTTATCCCCTCAGCGGGAGCTCCTACGAGCAGTACTTC. Its protein product is CASSYPLSGSSYEQYF.

This clonotype has more than one count but fewer than ten. This chain joins TRBV5-1 and TRBJ1-2, with 7 bases identical to TRBD1. Trimming took 4 bases from V and 8 from J; bases not matched to a gene: 8. This CDR3 has 13 amino acids. Germline V gene sequence: CDR1 SGHRS, CDR2 YFSETQ. This chain's CDR3 is CASSATGESGYTF. CDR3 sequence (DNA): TGCGCCAGCAGCGCTACAGGGGAAAGCGGCTACACCTTC. The full variable domain, completed using reference TRBV5-1 and TRBJ1-2, is KAGVTQTPRYLIKTRGQQVTLSCSPISGHRSVSWYQQTPGQGLQFLFEYFSETQRNKGNFPGRFSGRQFSNSRSEMNVSTLELGDSALYLCASSATGESGYTFGSGTRLTVV.

This clonotype appeared a few times. This chain links TRBV4-1 with TRBJ2-7; tentative D call: TRBD2 (5 bases). V lost 3 bases to trimming and J lost 3 bases, with 12 bases between them. The CDR3 is 14 amino acids. The V gene's germline CDR1 is MGHRA and CDR2 YSYEKL. CDR3 sequence: CASSQGQAGYEQYF. As DNA, the CDR3 is TGCGCCAGCAGCCAGGGTCAGGCGGGCTACGAGCAGTACTTC.

A note on this clonotype: A much larger clone differs by one base, so this may be a read error. The conserved phenylalanine or tryptophan normally closing the CDR3 is absent here, so this likely arose from a read error. The V call is TRBV28, the J call TRBJ2-5, with 8 bases lining up with TRBD2. The V and J ends lost 2 bases and 1 base, in that order; junction bases with no gene match: 6. Germline V CDR1 and CDR2: MDHEN, SYDVKM. The CDR3 covers 16 residues. Here the CDR3 reads CASSLGETSAQETQYS. CDR3 bases: TGTGCCAGCAGTTTAGGGGAGACTAGCGCCCAAGAGACCCAGTACTCC.

The chain joins TRBV14 to TRBJ1-3; D gene ambiguous. This CDR3 has 14 amino acids. Trimming stripped 4 bases from V and 2 bases from J, with 9 bases between. Germline CDR1 is SGHDN and CDR2 is FVKESK. CDR3 in DNA: TGTGCCAGCAGCCCCCCGACGGCTGGAAACACCATATATTTT. Translating it yields CASSPPTAGNTIYF.